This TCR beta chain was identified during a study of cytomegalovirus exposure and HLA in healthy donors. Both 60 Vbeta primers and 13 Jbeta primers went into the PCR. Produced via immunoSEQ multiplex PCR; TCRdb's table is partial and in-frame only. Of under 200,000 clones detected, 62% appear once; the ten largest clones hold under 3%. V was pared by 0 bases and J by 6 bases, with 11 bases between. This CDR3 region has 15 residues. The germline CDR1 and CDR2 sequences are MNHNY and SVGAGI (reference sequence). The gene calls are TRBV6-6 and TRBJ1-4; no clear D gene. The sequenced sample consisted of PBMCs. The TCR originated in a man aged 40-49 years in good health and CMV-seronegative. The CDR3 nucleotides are TGTGCCAGCAGTTACTCGTATTACGGGTATGAAAAACTGTTTTTT. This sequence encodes CASSYSYYGYEKLFF.